This TCR beta chain was found in a study of cytomegalovirus exposure and HLA in healthy donors. Overall study: Early on, a data release was issued that held 80 million to 90 million unique TCRs from HLA-typed donors.

General study results and limits: Available immune exposure information covered CMV serostatus only.

The CDR3 sequence is 15 residues long. V was clipped by 0 bases and J by 5 bases; unmatched bases: 6. CDR1 is SGDLS, CDR2 YYNGEE, per germline. PCR used 60 Vbeta primers and 13 Jbeta primers. Sequencing was performed with immunoSEQ multiplex PCR; in TCRdb, only in-frame clones are kept and a portion is missing. Of some 150,000 clones listed, approximately 80% are singletons. Details on this clone: Its specificity is unknown.

The sample was PBMCs. This clonotype was sampled from a male donor in good health and CMV-seronegative. The V and J genes are TRBV9 and TRBJ2-7; 9 nucleotides align to TRBD2. In DNA, the CDR3 is TGTGCCAGCAGCGTAGATGGACTAGCGTTCAACGAGCAGTACTTC. Protein sequence: CASSVDGLAFNEQYF.